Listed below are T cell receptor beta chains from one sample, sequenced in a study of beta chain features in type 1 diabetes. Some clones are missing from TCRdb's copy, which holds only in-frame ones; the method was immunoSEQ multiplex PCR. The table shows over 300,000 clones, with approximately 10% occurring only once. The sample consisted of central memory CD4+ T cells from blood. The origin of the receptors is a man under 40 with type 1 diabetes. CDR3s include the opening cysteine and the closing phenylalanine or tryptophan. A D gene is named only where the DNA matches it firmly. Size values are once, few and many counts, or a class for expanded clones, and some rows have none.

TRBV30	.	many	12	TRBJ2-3	TGTGCCTGGGAACCGGGTGGCAATACGCAGTATTTT	CAWEPGGNTQYF
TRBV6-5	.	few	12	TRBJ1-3	TGTGCCAGCCGGGTATCTGGAAACACCATATATTTT	CASRVSGNTIYF
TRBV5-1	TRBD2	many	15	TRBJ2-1	TGCGCCAGCAGCTTGGATTCTAGCGGGGGTGTTGAGCAGTTCTTC	CASSLDSSGGVEQFF
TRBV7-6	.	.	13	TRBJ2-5	TGTGCCAGCAGCCCCGGGAGCGGAGAGACCCAGTACTTC	CASSPGSGETQYF
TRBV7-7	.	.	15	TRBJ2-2	TGTGCTAGCAGCTTTACAGGGGAGGAGACCGGGGAGCTGTTTTTT	CASSFTGEETGELFF
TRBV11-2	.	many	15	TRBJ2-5	TGTGCCAGCAGCTTAGATGGTGGGAGGCAAGAGACCCAGTACTTC	CASSLDGGRQETQYF
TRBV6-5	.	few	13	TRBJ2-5	TGTGCCAGCAGTTGGGGCCACCAAGAGACCCAGTACTTC	CASSWGHQETQYF
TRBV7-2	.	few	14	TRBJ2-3	TGTGCCAGCAGCTTGCGACAGGACACAGATACGCAGTATTTT	CASSLRQDTDTQYF
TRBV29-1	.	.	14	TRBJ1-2	TGCAGCGTTGACAGGGCCCTCTCGGGGTATGGCTACACCTTC	CSVDRALSGYGYTF
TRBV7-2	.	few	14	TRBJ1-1	TGTGCCAGCAGCTTACTCAGGGGAGGCACTGAAGCTTTCTTT	CASSLLRGGTEAFF
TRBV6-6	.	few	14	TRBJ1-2	TGTGCCAGCAGTTACCCGGCCAGCTCGGATGGCTACACCTTC	CASSYPASSDGYTF
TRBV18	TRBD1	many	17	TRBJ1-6	TGTGCCAGCTCACCGGTCGAAGGACAGGGGGCTTATTCACCCCTCCACTTT	CASSPVEGQGAYSPLHF
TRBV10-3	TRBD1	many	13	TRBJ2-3	TGTGCCATCAGTGGACAGGGGCGGGATACGCAGTATTTT	CAISGQGRDTQYF
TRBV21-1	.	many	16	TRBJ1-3	TGTGCCAGAGGGAAGCCTGGGGACCGTGCGGGAAACACCATATATTTT	CARGKPGDRAGNTIYF
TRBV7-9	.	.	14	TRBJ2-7	TGTGCCAGCAGCGTAGGAGACTGGGCCTACGAGCAGTACTTC	CASSVGDWAYEQYF
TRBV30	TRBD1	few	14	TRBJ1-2	TGTGCCTGGAAGAGGGACAGGGCGGGCTATGGCTACACCTTC	CAWKRDRAGYGYTF
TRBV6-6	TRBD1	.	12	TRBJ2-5	TGTGCCAGCACGGACAGGGAAGAGACCCAGTACTTC	CASTDREETQYF
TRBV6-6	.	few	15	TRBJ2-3	TGTGCCAGCAGGAGGAACGCGGGTGGCGCAGATACGCAGTATTTT	CASRRNAGGADTQYF
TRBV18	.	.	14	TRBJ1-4	TGTGCCAGCTCACCAATGGCAGGGGTTGAAAAACTGTTTTTT	CASSPMAGVEKLFF
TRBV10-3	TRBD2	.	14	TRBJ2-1	TGTGCCATCAGTGACGGCCGGGACTACCAAAACCAGTTCTTC	CAISDGRDYQNQFF
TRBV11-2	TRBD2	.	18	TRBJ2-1	TGTGCCAGCAGTTGGACTAGCGGGGTGGGTACGTCCTACAATGAGCAGTTCTTC	CASSWTSGVGTSYNEQFF
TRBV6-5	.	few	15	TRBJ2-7	TGTGCCAGCAGGGAACCCCGGGGCAGCTCCTACGAGCAGTACTTC	CASREPRGSSYEQYF
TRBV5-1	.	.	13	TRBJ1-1	TGCGCCAGCAGTGGGACGGAGAACACTGAAGCTTTCTTT	CASSGTENTEAFF